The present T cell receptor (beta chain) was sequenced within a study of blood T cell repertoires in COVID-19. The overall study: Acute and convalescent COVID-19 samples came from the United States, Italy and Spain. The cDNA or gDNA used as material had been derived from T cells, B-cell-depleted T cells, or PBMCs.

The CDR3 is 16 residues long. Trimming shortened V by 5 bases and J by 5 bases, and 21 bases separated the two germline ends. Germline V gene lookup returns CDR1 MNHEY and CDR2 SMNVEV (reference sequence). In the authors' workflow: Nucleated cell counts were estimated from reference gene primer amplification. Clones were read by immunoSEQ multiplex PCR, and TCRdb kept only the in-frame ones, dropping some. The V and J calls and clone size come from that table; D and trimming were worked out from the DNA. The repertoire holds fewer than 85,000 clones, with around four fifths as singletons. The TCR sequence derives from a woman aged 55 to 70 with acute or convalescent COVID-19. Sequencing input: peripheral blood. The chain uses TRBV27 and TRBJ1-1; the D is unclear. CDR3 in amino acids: CASSARTDSVQTEAFF. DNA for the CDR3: TGTGCCAGCAGTGCCCGGACTGACTCTGTACAGACTGAAGCTTTCTTT.